This TCR beta chain was documented in a study of beta chain features in type 1 diabetes listed by TCRdb under 2018. Background for the entire study: Mean age, gender distribution, total cell number and subset yield were not different between patients and healthy donors. A total of over 95,000,000 sorted cells were examined across all samples, and RNA yield correlated strongly with the number of cells per subset. Whereas all 30 or so donors provided naive and central memory subsets, regulatory and stem cell-like memory subsets were isolated from just 8 patients and roughly eight healthy donors. In the study, TCRB repertoires of sorted circulating CD4+ T cell subsets from recently diagnosed type 1 diabetes patients were compared with those of matched healthy donors. Paper-wide results and their limitations: Because cDNA was sequenced instead of genomic DNA, activated cells with high expression could be over-represented, although the groups did not differ in activation or CD3 levels. Shorter templates might have been favored by PCR, but patient and control samples were amplified and corrected together, so both groups would have been affected equally by any skew. Fewer insertions and more nucleotide deletions at VDJ recombination sites were observed in patients with type 1 diabetes, implying thymic rearrangement abnormalities. In all four CD4+ subsets, TCRB CDR3 length was moderately but significantly shorter in type 1 diabetes patients. Because the HLA sub-analyses included only small numbers of individuals, any influence of HLA type on TCRB rearrangement was left unresolved. Naive, central memory and regulatory TCRB repertoires appeared to be more alike among patients than among healthy donors.

This clone was seen a handful of times. Its binding antigen is unknown. No much larger clone is present one base from it, and per-base qualities are unavailable. This CDR3 is also generated by other DNA sequences in the sample. The entire isolated RNA was reverse transcribed using the High Capacity cDNA Reverse Transcription Kit, and thus expressed TCRB transcripts were sequenced. Deep immunoSEQ sequencing was performed on naive, central memory and regulatory T cell samples, with an average of approximately 4 million total reads per sample. Sorted cells were lysed in RLT buffer, and RNA was extracted using DNase-treated RNeasy Micro or Mini kits according to cell number. To prevent cross-contamination, each cell subset was processed individually, whereas patient and healthy donor samples were processed jointly. TCRB sequences were amplified from cDNA with the immunoSEQ multiplex PCR, producing 87-bp fragments spanning the CDR3 region. Amplicons were sequenced on the Illumina HiSeq platform. Regarding the original processing steps: Synthetic template baselines were used to correct PCR bias computationally, reads within Hamming distance 2 were collapsed together, and singletons that could not be merged were discarded. Reads were aligned to IMGT to assign V, D and J genes, CDR3 length, and insertions or deletions at six rearrangement sites. Within each subset, clonotype counts were normalized to sorted cell number, after which true diversity and Gini coefficients were computed with the tcR R package. Repertoire sharing was quantified using the overlap coefficient calculated on TCRB nucleotide sequences. TCRdb stores this immuneACCESS table with in-frame sequences only. Part of the clones is absent; in the studies checked, under half of the shortfall reflects unresolved V genes, and no reason is known for the rest. For V, J and clone size, that table is used; D and trimming come from the DNA. In all, the sample holds roughly 400,000 clones, and 8% to 10% of those were seen once. The ten largest clonotypes hold about 0.63% of the sample.

Per the germline V gene (reference sequence), SGHNT is the CDR1 and YYREEE is the CDR2. The junction carries 3 bases between V and J, which are trimmed by 4 bases and 4 bases respectively. The CDR3 contains 11 residues, cysteine and phenylalanine counted. Only CDR3 DNA is held: 33 bases, read in frame from base 1. From each donor, a single peripheral blood sample of approximately 120 mL on average was drawn into heparinised tubes. A BD FACSAria II was used to sort naive, central memory, regulatory and stem cell-like memory CD4+ T cells with a panel that included CD45RO, CCR7, CD25, CD127, CD95 and CD27. Purity was above 95% for every sorted population. Right away, PBMCs were isolated by Lymphoprep density gradient centrifugation and were stained directly, with no culture step. To minimize batch effects, samples were stained and sorted in pairs, one healthy donor with one patient per experiment.

Sample: central memory CD4+ T cells from blood. The source of this sequence is a young man with type 1 diabetes. The chain couples TRBV5-4 to TRBJ2-1; too little of a D gene remains to name it. The CDR3: CASSLYNEQFF. The nucleotide sequence is TGTGCCAGCAGCCTATACAATGAGCAGTTCTTC.